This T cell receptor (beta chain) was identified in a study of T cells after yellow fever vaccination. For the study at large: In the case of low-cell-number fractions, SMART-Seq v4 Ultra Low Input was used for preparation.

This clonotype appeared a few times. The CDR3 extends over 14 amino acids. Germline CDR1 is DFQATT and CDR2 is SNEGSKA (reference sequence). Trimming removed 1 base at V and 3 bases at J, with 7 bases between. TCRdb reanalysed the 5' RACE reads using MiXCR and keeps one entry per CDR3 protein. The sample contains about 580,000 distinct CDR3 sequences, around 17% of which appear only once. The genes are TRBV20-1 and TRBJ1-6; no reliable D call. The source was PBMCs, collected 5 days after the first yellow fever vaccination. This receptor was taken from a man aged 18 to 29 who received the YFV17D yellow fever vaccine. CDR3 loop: CSARATGYNSPLHF. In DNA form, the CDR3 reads TGCAGTGCTAGAGCTACGGGCTATAATTCACCCCTCCACTTT.